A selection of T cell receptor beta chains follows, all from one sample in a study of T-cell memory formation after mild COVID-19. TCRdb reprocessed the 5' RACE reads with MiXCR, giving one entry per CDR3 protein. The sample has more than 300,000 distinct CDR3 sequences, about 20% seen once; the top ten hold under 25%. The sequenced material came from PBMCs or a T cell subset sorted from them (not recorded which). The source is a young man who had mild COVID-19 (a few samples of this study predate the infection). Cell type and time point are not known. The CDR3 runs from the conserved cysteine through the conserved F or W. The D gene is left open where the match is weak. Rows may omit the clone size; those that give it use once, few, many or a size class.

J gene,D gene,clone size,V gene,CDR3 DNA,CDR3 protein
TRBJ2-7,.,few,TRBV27,TGTGCCAGCCAAAAATTTGGCAAAGCCTACGAGCAGTACTTC,CASQKFGKAYEQYF
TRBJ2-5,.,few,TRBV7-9,TGTGCCAGCAGCTTAGGTCCGACCCAGTACTTC,CASSLGPTQYF
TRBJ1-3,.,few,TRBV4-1,TGCGCCAGCAGCCAAGGAAATTTCTCTGGAAACACCATATATTTT,CASSQGNFSGNTIYF
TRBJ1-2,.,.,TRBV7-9,TGTGCCAGCAGCTTACTGGGCCATGGCTACACCTTC,CASSLLGHGYTF
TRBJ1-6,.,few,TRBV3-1,TGTGCCAGCAGCTCCCATACGGACTTCTCTTCACCCCTCCACTTT,CASSSHTDFSSPLHF
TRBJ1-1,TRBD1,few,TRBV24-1,TGTGCCACCGGCCAGACAGGGGGCGGAGAAACTGAAGCTTTCTTT,CATGQTGGGETEAFF
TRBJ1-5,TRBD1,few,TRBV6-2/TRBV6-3,TGTGCCAGCAGTTACCCAGGGGGCGGGCAGCCCCAGCATTTT,CASSYPGGGQPQHF
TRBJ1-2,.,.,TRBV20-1,TGCAGTGCTAGCCCCCTAGGTGGAGAGGGGGGCTACACCTTC,CSASPLGGEGGYTF
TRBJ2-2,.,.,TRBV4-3,TGCGCCAGCAGCCAGTATGGGGGAAAGGGGGAGCTGTTTTTT,CASSQYGGKGELFF
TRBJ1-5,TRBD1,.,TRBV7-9,TGTGCCAGCAGCGGGACAGGCCAAGGTTGGCCCCAGCATTTT,CASSGTGQGWPQHF
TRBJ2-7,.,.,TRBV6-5,TGTGCCAGCAGTTACTCGAAGGGCGGGGCCCCCTACGAGCAGTACTTC,CASSYSKGGAPYEQYF
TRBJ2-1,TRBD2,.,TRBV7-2,TGTGCCAGCAGCTGGGGGCGGGGGGCCGATGAGCAGTTCTTC,CASSWGRGADEQFF